This T cell receptor (beta chain) was documented in a study of blood T cell repertoires in COVID-19. Measured with immunoSEQ multiplex PCR; TCRdb has only the in-frame clones, and not every one. The sample lists 160,000 or so clones; roughly 90% were seen once. This clone was detected once. The junction had 1 base not matched to a gene; V was cut back by 0 bases and J by 5 bases. CDR3 length: 15 residues. Germline lookup yields CDR1 LNHDA and CDR2 SQIVND (reference sequence). The rearrangement links TRBV19 to TRBJ1-6; 7 bases match TRBD1. The receptor comes from a man aged 55 to 70 with acute or convalescent COVID-19. Source material: peripheral blood. The CDR3 DNA reads TGTGCCAGTAGTATAGAGGGACAGAATAATTCACCCCTCCACTTT. Its protein is CASSIEGQNNSPLHF.